Sequencing of this T cell receptor beta chain was carried out in a study of shared clonotypes between healthy human individuals. Produced via immunoSEQ multiplex PCR; TCRdb's table is partial and in-frame only. The sample lists hundreds of thousands of clones; 75% to 85% were seen once. A note on this clone: Distinct nucleotide sequences in the sample also encode this CDR3.

V lost 1 base and J lost 1, with 4 bases in between. The CDR3 contains 13 residues. Germline values: CDR1 MGHRA, CDR2 YSYEKL. The TCR originated in a woman between 40 and 55 years old in good health. Some clones in this sample may be carry-over from other donors' samples. J is TRBJ2-5 and V is TRBV4-1; D ambiguous. What was sequenced was PBMCs. The CDR3: CASSQGIQETQYF. The CDR3 nucleotides read TGCGCCAGCAGCCAAGGGATCCAAGAGACCCAGTACTTC.